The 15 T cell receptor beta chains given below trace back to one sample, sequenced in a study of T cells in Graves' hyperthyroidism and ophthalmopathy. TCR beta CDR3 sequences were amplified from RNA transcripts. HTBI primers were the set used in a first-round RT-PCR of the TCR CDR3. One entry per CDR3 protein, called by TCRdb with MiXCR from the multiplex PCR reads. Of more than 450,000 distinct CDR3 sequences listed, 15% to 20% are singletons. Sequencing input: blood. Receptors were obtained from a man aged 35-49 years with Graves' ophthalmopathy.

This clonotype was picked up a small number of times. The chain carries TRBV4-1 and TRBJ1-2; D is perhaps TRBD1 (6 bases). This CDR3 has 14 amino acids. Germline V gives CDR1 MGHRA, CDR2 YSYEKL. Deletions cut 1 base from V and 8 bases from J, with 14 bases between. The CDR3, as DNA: TGCGCCAGCAGCCAAGCTACAGGGATGGAAGGCTACACCTTC. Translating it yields CASSQATGMEGYTF.

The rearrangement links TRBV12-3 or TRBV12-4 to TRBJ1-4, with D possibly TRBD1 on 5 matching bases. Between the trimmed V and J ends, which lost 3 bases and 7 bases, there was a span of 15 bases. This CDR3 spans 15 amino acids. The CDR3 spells CASSFVVLGGEKLFF. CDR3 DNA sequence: TGTGCCAGCAGTTTCGTGGTCCTGGGGGGTGAAAAACTGTTTTTT.

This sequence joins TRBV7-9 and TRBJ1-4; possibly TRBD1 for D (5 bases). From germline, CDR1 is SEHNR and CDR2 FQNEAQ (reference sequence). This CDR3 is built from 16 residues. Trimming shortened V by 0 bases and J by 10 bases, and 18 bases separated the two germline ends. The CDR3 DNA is TGTGCCAGCAGCTTAGCAGGGGCAGGGCGCGTCGGAAAACTGTTTTTT. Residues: CASSLAGAGRVGKLFF.

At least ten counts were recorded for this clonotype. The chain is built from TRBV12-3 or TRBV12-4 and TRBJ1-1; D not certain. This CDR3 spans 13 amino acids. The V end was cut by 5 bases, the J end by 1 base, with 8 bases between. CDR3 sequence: CASSPEWNTEAFF. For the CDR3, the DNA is TGTGCCAGCAGTCCCGAGTGGAACACTGAAGCTTTCTTT.

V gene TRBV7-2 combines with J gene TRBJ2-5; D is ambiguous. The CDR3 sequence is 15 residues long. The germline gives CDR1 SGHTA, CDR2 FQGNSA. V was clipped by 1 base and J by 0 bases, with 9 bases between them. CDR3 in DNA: TGTGCCAGCAGCTTAGATGGCAACTACCAAGAGACCCAGTACTTC. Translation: CASSLDGNYQETQYF.

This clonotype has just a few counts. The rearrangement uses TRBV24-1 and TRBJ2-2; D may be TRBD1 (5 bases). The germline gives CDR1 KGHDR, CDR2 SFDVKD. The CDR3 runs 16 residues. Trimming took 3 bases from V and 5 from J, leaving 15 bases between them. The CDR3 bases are TGTGCCACCAGTGATCACCGCACAGGCGTGACCGGGGAGCTGTTTTTT. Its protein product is CATSDHRTGVTGELFF.

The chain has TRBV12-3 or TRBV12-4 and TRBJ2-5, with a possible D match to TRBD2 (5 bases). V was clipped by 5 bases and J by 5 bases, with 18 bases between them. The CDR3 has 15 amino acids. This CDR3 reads CASSRLARLGETQYF. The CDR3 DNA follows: TGTGCCAGCAGTCGATTAGCGAGGCTCGGGGAGACCCAGTACTTC.

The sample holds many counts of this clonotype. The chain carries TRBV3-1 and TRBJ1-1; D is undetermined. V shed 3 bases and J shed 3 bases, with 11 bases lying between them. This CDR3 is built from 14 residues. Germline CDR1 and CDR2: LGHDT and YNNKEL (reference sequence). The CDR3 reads CASSHSAGDTEAFF. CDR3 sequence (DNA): TGTGCCAGCAGCCACAGCGCCGGGGACACTGAAGCTTTCTTT.

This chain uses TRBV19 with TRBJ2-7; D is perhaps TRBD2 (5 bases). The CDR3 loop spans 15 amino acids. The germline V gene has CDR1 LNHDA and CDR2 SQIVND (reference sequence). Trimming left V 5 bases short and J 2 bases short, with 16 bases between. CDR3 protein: CASSDPAGPPYEQYF. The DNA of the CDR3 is TGTGCCAGTAGTGACCCCGCGGGCCCTCCCTACGAGCAGTACTTC.

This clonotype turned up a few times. The chain's CDR3 is CSAPPGTSGRSSKNEQFF. The CDR3 coding sequence is TGCAGTGCCCCCCCCGGGACTAGCGGGCGCTCATCGAAAAATGAGCAGTTCTTC. The genes are TRBV20-1 and TRBJ2-1; 12 nucleotides align to TRBD2. CDR1 and CDR2 from the germline V gene are DFQATT and SNEGSKA (reference sequence). V shed 6 bases, J shed 7 bases, and the junction held 19 bases outside the gene matches. The CDR3 contains 18 residues.

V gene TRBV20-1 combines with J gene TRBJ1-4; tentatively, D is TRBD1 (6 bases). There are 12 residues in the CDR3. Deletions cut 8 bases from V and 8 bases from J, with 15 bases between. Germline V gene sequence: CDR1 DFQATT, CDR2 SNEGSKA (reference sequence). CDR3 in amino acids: CSSQGIREKLFF. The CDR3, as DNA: TGCAGTTCTCAGGGGATTAGGGAAAAACTGTTTTTT.

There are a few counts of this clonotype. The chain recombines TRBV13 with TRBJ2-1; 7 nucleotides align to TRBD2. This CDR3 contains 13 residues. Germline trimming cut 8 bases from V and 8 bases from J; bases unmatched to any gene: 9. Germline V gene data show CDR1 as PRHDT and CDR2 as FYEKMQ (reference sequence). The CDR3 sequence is CASSGGGRDEQFF. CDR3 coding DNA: TGTGCCAGCTCGGGGGGAGGCCGCGATGAGCAGTTCTTC.

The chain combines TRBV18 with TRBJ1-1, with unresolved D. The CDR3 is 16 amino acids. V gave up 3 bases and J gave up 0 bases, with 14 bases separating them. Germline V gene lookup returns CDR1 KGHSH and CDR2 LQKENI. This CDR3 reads CASSPESSSMNTEAFF. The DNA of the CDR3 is TGTGCCAGCTCACCCGAGTCCAGCTCCATGAACACTGAAGCTTTCTTT.

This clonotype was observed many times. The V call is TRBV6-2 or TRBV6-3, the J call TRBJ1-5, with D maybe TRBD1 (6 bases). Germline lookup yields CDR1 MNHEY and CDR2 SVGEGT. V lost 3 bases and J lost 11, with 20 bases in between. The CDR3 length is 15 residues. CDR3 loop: CASSYRSAGARAQHF. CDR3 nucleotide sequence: TGTGCCAGCAGTTATCGGTCGGCAGGGGCTCGGGCCCAGCATTTT.

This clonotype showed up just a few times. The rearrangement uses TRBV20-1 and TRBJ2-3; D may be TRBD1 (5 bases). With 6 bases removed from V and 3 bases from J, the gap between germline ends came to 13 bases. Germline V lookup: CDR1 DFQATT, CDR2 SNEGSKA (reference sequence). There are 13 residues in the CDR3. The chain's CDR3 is CSAGRVPTDTQYF. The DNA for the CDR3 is TGCAGTGCCGGCAGGGTCCCGACAGATACGCAGTATTTT.